The T cell receptor beta chain under discussion was sequenced for a study of CXCR3-negative and CXCR3-positive naive CD8 T cells. Study-level findings and limits: Both naive subsets showed comparably high diversity, and memory CD8+ cells showed much lower diversity. Naive CXCR3-negative and CXCR3-positive cells had similar TRBV-TRBJ usage; memory differed. Most assays were run on fresh PBMCs (CXCR3 expression partially decreased after cryopreservation). TRB CDR3 properties indicated TCR strength, while surface CD5 was similar across naive subsets.

It was by 5' RACE with UMI labels that the TRB cDNA libraries were prepared. TCRdb re-analyzed the 5' RACE reads; it lists each CDR3 protein once, without DNA. This sample's table has 90,000 to 95,000 distinct CDR3 sequences. Regarding this clonotype: What it recognizes is unknown.

Germline V gives CDR1 MNHNY, CDR2 SVGAGI (reference sequence). The CDR3 contains 15 residues. This chain links TRBV6-6 with TRBJ2-7; TCRdb picks TRBD1, but there is no DNA to check that call. The clonotype comes from a human donor in good health. Some clones in this sample may be carry-over from other donors' samples. Specimen: naive CXCR3- CD8+ T cells from blood. The sample's subset: CD45RO-CCR7+CD27+CD95- naive CD8+ T cells lacking CXCR3 (TNR3-). CDR3 loop: CASSYEDRPSYEQYF.